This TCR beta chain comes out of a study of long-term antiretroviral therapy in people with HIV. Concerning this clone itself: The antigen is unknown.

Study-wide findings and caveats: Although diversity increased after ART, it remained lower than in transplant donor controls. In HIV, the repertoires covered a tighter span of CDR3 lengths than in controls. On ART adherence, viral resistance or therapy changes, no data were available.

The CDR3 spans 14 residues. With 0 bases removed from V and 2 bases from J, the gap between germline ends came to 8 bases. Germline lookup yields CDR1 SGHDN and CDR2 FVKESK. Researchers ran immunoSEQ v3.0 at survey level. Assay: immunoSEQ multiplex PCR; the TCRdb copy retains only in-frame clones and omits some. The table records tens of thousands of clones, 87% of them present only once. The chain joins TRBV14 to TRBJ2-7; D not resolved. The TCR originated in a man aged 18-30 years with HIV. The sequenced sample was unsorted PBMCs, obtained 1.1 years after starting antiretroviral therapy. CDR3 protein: CASSQEYGPYEQYF. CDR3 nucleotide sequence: TGTGCCAGCAGCCAAGAGTACGGCCCCTACGAGCAGTACTTC. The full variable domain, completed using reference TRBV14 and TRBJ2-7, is EAGVTQFPSHSVIEKGQTVTLRCDPISGHDNLYWYRRVMGKEIKFLLHFVKESKQDESGMPNNRFLAERTGGTYSTLKVQPAELEDSGVYFCASSQEYGPYEQYFGPGTRLTVT.